This T cell receptor (beta chain) was sequenced during a study of regulatory T cells in long-lasting Graves disease. The wider study: More than 5 years of antithyroid drugs with positive TSH receptor antibodies defined persistent Graves' disease. Notes on the study in general: Persistent Graves' cases showed lower TCR diversity than newly diagnosed cases. Patients with persistent disease shared 2,741 public clonotypes, outpacing the 966 shared by new patients. When disease was persistent, TRBV28, TRBJ1-2 and TRBJ2-5 were the favored segments.

Time point indicated: persistent/refractory GD, antithyroid drugs over 5 years with positive TRAb. The TCR library was prepared using RNA isolated from PBMCs. Ten or more counts support this clonotype. Its antigen is currently unknown. For TCR beta, libraries came from iRepertoire HTBI primers and Arm-PCR of CDR3 regions. From the multiplex PCR reads, TCRdb called clonotypes with MiXCR, one entry per CDR3 protein. The table shows approximately 500,000 distinct CDR3 sequences, with approximately 21% occurring only once. This CDR3 spans 16 amino acids. CDR1 is SGHVS, CDR2 FQNEAQ, per germline. V was cut by 1 base and J by 5 bases, with 17 bases left in between.

This chain connects TRBV7-8 to TRBJ1-2, with D possibly TRBD1 on 6 matching bases. The sequence derives from a female donor with Graves disease. The starting material was peripheral blood mononuclear cells (PBMCs), obtained when the disease was refractory, from a patient treated with antithyroid drugs. CDR3 nucleotide sequence: TGTGCCAGCAGCTTAGAGGGGGGGCGCTTTGGTTATGGCTACACCTTC. Protein: CASSLEGGRFGYGYTF. Full variable domain (remainder filled in from reference TRBV7-8 and TRBJ1-2): GAGVSQSPRYKVAKRGQDVALRCDPISGHVSLFWYQQALGQGPEFLTYFQNEAQLDKSGLPSDRFFAERPEGSVSTLKIQRTQQEDSAVYLCASSLEGGRFGYGYTFGSGTRLTVV.